Listed below are T cell receptor beta chains from one sample, sequenced in a study of cytomegalovirus exposure and HLA in healthy donors. Clones were sequenced by immunoSEQ multiplex PCR, and TCRdb holds only the in-frame ones, with some missing. The repertoire consists of about 130,000 clones, with roughly 80% occurring once and the leading ten covering under 4.5%. Sequences were obtained from PBMCs. Receptor source: a man younger than 30 in good health and CMV-seropositive. CDR3s include the opening cysteine and the closing phenylalanine or tryptophan.

j_gene | len | v_gene | CDR3aa
TRBJ1-6 | 16 | TRBV4-3 | CASSQDFPPRNSPLHF
TRBJ1-5 | 13 | TRBV10-1 | CASPQGQCQPQHF
TRBJ2-6 | 14 | TRBV6-6 | CASTGGSGANVLTF
TRBJ1-6 | 15 | TRBV30 | CAWGTGSSYNSPLHF
TRBJ2-1 | 15 | TRBV6-5 | CASSTTGGWRNEQFF
TRBJ2-7 | 18 | TRBV7-2 | CASSPRLAQREPSYEQYF
TRBJ2-7 | 15 | TRBV19 | CASSVDRETLAEQYF
TRBJ1-2 | 15 | TRBV5-1 | CASSPWTEYNYGYTF
TRBJ1-6 | 14 | TRBV5-6 | CASSVGHFNSPLHF
TRBJ1-1 | 13 | TRBV6-5 | CASSSQRNTEAFF
TRBJ1-5 | 17 | TRBV2 | CASSEEGAGDSNQPQHF
TRBJ2-3 | 13 | TRBV7-9 | CASSLQVTDTQYF
TRBJ1-5 | 14 | TRBV30 | CAWRDRGSNQPQHF
TRBJ1-1 | 15 | TRBV11-2 | CASSLMGTANTEAFF
TRBJ2-3 | 15 | TRBV10-2 | CASSEAGAYTDTQYF
TRBJ1-2 | 14 | TRBV7-2 | CASSLGTGAGGYTF
TRBJ2-4 | 12 | TRBV19 | CASSTHSNIQYF
TRBJ1-5 | 13 | TRBV6-1 | CASRRTVDQPQHF
TRBJ2-1 | 16 | TRBV13 | CASSFSGQGISPEQFF
TRBJ1-5 | 16 | TRBV18 | CASSPFQRDSNQPQHF
TRBJ2-1 | 14 | TRBV11-3 | CASSPDRVRDEQFF
TRBJ2-3 | 13 | TRBV27 | CASSFTGTDTQYF
TRBJ1-6 | 14 | TRBV6-1 | CASYRDRDNSPLHF
TRBJ1-3 | 15 | TRBV6-1 | CASTMEAGPGNTIYF
TRBJ2-2 | 12 | TRBV4-3 | CASGRGGGELFF
TRBJ1-2 | 16 | TRBV25-1 | CASSAIGTGGNYGYTF
TRBJ2-7 | 14 | TRBV5-1 | CASTPGQATYEQYF
TRBJ2-1 | 16 | TRBV18 | CASSPLGQGVDNEQFF
TRBJ1-1 | 16 | TRBV4-1 | CASSQNAGGMNTEAFF
TRBJ1-5 | 14 | TRBV25-1 | CASSELESNQPQHF
TRBJ1-2 | 14 | TRBV6-6 | CASRRTGSLYGYTF
TRBJ1-6 | 13 | TRBV6-1 | CASSEFNQSPLHF
TRBJ2-1 | 21 | TRBV4-3 | CASSQWNSGLAGSGSYNEQFF
TRBJ1-1 | 14 | TRBV2 | CASTTEVRGTEAFF
TRBJ2-3 | 16 | TRBV6-6 | CASSSRLAGGTDTQYF
TRBJ1-2 | 13 | TRBV4-3 | CASSQGGNYGYTF
TRBJ1-1 | 15 | TRBV30 | CAWSARGFMNTEAFF
TRBJ2-7 | 14 | TRBV9 | CASSLSGTSYEQYF
TRBJ2-3 | 14 | TRBV9 | CASSTTSSTDTQYF
TRBJ1-6 | 16 | TRBV30 | CAWSRDRGALNSPLHF
TRBJ2-2 | 16 | TRBV9 | CASSVGGARIIGELFF
TRBJ1-5 | 15 | TRBV6-6 | CASSYAGSGNQPQHF
TRBJ2-2 | 16 | TRBV18 | CASSPPGQGNTGELFF
TRBJ2-7 | 14 | TRBV14 | CASSRQGVMYEQYF
TRBJ1-3 | 15 | TRBV27 | CASSLTARAGNTIYF